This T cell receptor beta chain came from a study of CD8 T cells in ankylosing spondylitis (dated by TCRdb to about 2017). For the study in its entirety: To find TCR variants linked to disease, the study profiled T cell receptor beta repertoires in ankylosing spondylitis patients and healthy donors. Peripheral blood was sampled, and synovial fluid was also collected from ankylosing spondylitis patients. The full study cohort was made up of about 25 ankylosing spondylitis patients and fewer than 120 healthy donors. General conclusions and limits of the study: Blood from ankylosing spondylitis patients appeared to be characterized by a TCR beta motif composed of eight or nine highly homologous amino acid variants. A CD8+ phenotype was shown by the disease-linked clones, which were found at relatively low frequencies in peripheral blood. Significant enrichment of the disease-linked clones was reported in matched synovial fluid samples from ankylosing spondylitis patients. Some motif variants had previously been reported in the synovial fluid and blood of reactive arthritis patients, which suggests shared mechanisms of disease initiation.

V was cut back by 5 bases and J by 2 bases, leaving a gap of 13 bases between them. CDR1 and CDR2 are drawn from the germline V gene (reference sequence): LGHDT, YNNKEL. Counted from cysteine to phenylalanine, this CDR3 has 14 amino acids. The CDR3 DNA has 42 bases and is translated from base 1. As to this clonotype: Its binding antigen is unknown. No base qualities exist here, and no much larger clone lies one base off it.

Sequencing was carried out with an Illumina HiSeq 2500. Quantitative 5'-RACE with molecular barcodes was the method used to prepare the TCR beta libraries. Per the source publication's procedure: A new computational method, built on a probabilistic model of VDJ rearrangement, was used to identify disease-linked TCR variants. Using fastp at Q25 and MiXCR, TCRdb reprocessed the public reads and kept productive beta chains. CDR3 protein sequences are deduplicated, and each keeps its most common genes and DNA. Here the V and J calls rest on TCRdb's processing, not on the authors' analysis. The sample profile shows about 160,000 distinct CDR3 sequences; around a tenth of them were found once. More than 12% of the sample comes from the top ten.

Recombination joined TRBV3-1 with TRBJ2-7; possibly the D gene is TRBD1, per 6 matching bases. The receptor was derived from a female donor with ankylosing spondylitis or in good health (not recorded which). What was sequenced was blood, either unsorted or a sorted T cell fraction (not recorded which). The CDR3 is CASSGRQVTYEQYF. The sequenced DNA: TGTGCCAGCAGCGGGAGACAGGTAACCTACGAGCAGTACTTC.